This TCR beta chain was captured in a study of T cell responses to AZD1222 COVID-19 vaccine. The V and J ends lost 3 bases and 3 bases respectively, with 15 bases between them. This CDR3 is 15 amino acids long. Germline V CDR1 and CDR2: SGHDT, YYEEEE. Using immunoSEQ multiplex PCR, the repertoire was profiled, and TCRdb retains in-frame clones only, with some absent. The sample has 100,000 to 150,000 clones, 80% to 95% seen once; the top ten hold over 7.5%. The sequence was obtained from an adult who received the AZD1222 COVID-19 vaccine. This specimen consisted of peripheral blood, obtained 28 days after the second AZD1222 dose. The rearrangement links TRBV5-6 to TRBJ2-5; D could derive from TRBD1 or TRBD2 (5 bases each). The CDR3 DNA sequence: TGTGCCAGCAGCTGGATGGGGACGGGAAAAGAGACCCAGTACTTC. Translated: CASSWMGTGKETQYF.